Below, 2 T cell receptor beta chains from the same sample are listed, as sequenced in a study of T-cell memory formation after mild COVID-19 (dated by TCRdb to about 2021). Library generation was performed with 5' RACE. The sample was run on an Illumina NovaSeq 6000. TCRdb handled the public reads itself, with Q25 trimming in fastp and clone calling in MiXCR, and kept productive beta chains. Each entry is one CDR3 protein sequence, shown with its most common DNA and genes. For this sample the table gives 350,000 or so distinct CDR3 sequences, of which under 25% were detected only once. Together, the top ten hold around an eighth of the sample. The source material was PBMCs or a T cell subset sorted from them (not recorded which). These receptors were obtained from an adult woman who had mild COVID-19 (a few samples of this study predate the infection). The sample titles of this study are shuffled in the database, so cell type and time point are left out; the donor was told from shared clones.

This clonotype showed up just a few times. The chain carries TRBV6-5 and TRBJ2-2; D is uncertain. In germline, CDR1 is MNHEY, CDR2 SVGAGI. This CDR3 contains 16 residues. The V and J ends lost 2 bases and 6 bases respectively, with 16 bases between them. The CDR3 DNA sequence: TGTGCCAGCAGTTACGGGCCCCCGAAAGTCTCCGGGGAGCTGTTTTTT. This encodes CASSYGPPKVSGELFF.

This chain joins TRBV7-2 and TRBJ2-7; 9 bases line up with TRBD1. CDR1 is SGHTA, CDR2 FQGNSA, per germline. The CDR3 is 15 amino acids. Germline trimming cut 5 bases from V and 0 bases from J; bases unmatched to any gene: 5. The CDR3 region has the DNA TGTGCCAGCAGCGGACAGGGGACAAGCTCCTACGAGCAGTACTTC. Encoded protein: CASSGQGTSSYEQYF.